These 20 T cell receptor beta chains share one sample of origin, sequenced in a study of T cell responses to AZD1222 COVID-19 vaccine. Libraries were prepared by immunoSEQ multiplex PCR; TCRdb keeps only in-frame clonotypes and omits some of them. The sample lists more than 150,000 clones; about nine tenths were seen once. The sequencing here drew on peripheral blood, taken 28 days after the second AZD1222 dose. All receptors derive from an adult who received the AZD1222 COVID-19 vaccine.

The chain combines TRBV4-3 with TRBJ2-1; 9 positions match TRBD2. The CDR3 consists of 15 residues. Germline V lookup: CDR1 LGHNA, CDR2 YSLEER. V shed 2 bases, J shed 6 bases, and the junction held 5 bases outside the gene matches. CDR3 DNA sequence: TGCGCCAGCAGCCAACAACATAGCGGGGGCAATGAGCAGTTCTTC. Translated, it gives CASSQQHSGGNEQFF.

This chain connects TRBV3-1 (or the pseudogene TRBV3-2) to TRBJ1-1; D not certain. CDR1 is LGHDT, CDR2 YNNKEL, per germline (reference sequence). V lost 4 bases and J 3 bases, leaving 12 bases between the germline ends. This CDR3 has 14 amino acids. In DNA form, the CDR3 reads TGTGCCAGCAGCCTAGAAATGAGCGACACTGAAGCTTTCTTT. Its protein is CASSLEMSDTEAFF.

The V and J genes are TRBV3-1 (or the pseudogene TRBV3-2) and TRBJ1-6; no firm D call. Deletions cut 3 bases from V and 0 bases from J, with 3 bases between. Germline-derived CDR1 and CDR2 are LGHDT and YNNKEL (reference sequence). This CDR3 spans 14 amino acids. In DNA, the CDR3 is TGTGCCAGCAGCCATGCCTCCTATAATTCACCCCTCCACTTT. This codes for CASSHASYNSPLHF.

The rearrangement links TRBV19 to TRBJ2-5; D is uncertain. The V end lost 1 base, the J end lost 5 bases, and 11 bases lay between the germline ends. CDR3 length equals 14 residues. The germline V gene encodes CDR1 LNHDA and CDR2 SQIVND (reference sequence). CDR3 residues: CASSIGLGVETQYF. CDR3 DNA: TGTGCCAGTAGTATAGGTCTGGGTGTGGAGACCCAGTACTTC.

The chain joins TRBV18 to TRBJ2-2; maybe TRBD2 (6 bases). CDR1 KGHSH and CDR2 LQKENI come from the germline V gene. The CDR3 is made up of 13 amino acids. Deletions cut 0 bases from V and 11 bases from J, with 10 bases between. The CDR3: CASSPPGTPELFF. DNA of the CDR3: TGTGCCAGCTCACCACCGGGGACTCCAGAGCTGTTTTTT. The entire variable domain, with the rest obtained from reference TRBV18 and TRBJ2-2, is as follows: NAGVMQNPRHLVRRRGQEARLRCSPMKGHSHVYWYRQLPEEGLKFMVYLQKENIIDESGMPKERFSAEFPKEGPSILRIQQVVRGDSAAYFCASSPPGTPELFFGEGSRLTVL.

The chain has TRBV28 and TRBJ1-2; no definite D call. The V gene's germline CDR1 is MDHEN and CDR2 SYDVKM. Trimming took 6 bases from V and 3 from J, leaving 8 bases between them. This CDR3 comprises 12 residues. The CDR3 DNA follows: TGTGCCAGCAGATCCACCCACTATGGCTACACCTTC. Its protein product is CASRSTHYGYTF.

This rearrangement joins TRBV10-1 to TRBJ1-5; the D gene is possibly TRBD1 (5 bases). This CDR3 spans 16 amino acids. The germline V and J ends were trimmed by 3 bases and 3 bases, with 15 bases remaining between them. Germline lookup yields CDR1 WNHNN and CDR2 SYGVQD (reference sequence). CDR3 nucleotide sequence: TGCGCCAGCAGTGAATGGGGGGAAGGGGACAATCAGCCCCAGCATTTT. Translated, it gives CASSEWGEGDNQPQHF.

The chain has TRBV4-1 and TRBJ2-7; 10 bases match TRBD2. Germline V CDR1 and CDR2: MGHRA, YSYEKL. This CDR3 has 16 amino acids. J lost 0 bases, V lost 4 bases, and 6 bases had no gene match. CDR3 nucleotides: TGCGCCAGCAGCCGTACTAGCGGGGATGCCTCCTACGAGCAGTACTTC. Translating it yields CASSRTSGDASYEQYF.

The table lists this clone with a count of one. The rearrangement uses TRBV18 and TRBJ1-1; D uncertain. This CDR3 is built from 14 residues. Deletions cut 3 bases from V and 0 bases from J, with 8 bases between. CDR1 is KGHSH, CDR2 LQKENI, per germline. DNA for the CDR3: TGTGCCAGCTCACCGTCCGGAGTGAACACTGAAGCTTTCTTT. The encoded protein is CASSPSGVNTEAFF.

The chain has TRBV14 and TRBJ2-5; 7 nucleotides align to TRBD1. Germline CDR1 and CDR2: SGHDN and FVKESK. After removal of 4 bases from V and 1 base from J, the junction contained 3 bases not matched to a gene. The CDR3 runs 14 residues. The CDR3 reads CASSPWDSQETQYF. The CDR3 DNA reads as TGTGCCAGCAGCCCCTGGGACAGCCAAGAGACCCAGTACTTC.

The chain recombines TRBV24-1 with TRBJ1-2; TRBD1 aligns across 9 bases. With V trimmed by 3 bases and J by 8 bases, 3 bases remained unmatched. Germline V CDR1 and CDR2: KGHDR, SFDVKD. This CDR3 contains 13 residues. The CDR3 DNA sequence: TGTGCCACCAGTGATCGGACAGGGGTCGGCTACACCTTC. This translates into CATSDRTGVGYTF.

Here the CDR3 reads CASSLVSGQIETQYF. CDR3 coding DNA: TGTGCCAGCAGCTTAGTATCTGGACAGATAGAGACCCAGTACTTC. The chain uses TRBV7-2 and TRBJ2-5; D possibly corresponds to TRBD1 (6 bases). Trimming stripped 1 base from V and 4 bases from J, with 13 bases between. The CDR3 covers 15 residues. Looked up from germline, CDR1 is SGHTA and CDR2 is FQGNSA.

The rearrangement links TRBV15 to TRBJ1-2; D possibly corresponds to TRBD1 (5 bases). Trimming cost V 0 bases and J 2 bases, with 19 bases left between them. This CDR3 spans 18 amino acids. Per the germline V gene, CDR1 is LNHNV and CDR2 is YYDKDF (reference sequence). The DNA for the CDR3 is TGTGCCACCAGCAGAGATTCGGTCAGGTCTCGGGGGAACTATGGCTACACCTTC. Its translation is CATSRDSVRSRGNYGYTF.

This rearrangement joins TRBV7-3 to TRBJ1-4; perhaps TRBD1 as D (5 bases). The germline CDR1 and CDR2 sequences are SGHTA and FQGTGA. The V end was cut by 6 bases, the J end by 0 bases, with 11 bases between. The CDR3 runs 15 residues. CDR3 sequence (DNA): TGTGCCAGCAGTCAAACAGGTGCAACTAATGAAAAACTGTTTTTT. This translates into CASSQTGATNEKLFF.

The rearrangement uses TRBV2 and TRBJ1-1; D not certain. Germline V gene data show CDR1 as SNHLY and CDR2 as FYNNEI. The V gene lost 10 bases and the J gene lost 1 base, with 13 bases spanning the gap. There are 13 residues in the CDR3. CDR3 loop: CAILMGGNTEAFF. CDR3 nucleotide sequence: TGTGCCATCCTAATGGGAGGGAACACTGAAGCTTTCTTT.

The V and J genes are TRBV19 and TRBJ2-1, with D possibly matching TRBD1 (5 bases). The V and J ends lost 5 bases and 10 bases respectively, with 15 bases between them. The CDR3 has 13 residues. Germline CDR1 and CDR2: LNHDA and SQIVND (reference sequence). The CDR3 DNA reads TGTGCCAGTAGTTATCAGGGTGGAAGAGAGCAGTTCTTC. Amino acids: CASSYQGGREQFF.

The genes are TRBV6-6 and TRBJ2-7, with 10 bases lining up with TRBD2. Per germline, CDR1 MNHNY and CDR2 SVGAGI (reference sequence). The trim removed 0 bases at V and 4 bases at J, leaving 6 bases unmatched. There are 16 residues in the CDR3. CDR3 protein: CASSYSPSGRRYEQYF. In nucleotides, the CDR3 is TGTGCCAGCAGTTACTCGCCTAGCGGGAGACGGTACGAGCAGTACTTC.

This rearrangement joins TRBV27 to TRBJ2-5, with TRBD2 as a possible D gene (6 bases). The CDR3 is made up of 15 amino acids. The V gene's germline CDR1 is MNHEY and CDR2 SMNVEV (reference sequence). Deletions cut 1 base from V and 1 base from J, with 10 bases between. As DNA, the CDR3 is TGTGCCAGCAGTTTATACGGGCGGGGCCAAGAGACCCAGTACTTC. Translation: CASSLYGRGQETQYF.

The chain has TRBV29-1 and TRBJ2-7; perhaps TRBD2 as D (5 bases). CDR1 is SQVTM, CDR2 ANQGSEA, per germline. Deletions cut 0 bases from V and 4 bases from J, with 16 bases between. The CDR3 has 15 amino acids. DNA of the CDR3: TGCAGCGTTGAAGACCCTTACAGAGGGCATTACGAGCAGTACTTC. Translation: CSVEDPYRGHYEQYF.

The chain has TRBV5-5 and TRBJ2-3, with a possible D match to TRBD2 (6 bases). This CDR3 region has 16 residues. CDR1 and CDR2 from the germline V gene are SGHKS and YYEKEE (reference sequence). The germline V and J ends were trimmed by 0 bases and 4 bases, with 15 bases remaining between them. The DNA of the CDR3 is TGTGCCAGCAGCTTGGATATTAGCGGCGGGTCAGATACGCAGTATTTT. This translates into CASSLDISGGSDTQYF.